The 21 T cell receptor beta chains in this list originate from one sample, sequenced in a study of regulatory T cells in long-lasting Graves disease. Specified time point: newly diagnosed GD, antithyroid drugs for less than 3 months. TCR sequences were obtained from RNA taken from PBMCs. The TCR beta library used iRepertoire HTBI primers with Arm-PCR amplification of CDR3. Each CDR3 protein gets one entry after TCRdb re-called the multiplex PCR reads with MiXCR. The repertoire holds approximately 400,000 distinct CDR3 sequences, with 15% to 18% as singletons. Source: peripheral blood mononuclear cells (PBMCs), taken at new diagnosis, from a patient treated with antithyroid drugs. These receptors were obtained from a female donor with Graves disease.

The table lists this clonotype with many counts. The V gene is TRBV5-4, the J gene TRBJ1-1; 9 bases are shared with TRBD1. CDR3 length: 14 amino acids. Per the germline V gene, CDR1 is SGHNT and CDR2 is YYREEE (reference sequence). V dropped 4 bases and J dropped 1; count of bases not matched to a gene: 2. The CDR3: CASSKGQGNTEAFF. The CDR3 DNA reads TGTGCCAGCAGCAAGGGACAGGGGAACACTGAAGCTTTCTTT.

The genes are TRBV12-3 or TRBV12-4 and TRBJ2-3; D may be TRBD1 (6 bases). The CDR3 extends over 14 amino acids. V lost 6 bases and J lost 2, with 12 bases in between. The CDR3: CASRVDRSTDTQYF. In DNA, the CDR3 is TGTGCCAGCAGAGTTGACAGGTCCACAGATACGCAGTATTTT.

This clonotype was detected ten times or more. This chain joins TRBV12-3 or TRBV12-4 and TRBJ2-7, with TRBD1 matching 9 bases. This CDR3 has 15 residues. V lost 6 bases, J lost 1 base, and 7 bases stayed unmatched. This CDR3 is CASRATGTGSYEQYF. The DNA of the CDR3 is TGTGCCAGCAGGGCGACCGGGACAGGGTCCTACGAGCAGTACTTC.

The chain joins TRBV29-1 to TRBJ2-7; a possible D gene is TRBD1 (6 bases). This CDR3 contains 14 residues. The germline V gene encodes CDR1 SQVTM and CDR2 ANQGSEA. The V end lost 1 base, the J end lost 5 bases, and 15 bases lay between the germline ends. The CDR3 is CSVEGRQGSHEQYF. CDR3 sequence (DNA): TGCAGCGTTGAAGGACGCCAGGGGTCCCACGAGCAGTACTTC.

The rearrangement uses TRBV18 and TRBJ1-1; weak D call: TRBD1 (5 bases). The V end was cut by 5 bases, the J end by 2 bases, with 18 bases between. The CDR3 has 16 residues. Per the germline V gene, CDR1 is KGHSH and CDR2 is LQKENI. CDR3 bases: TGTGCCAGCTCAGTGGGGGAACCTCGGGGTAACACTGAAGCTTTCTTT. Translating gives CASSVGEPRGNTEAFF.

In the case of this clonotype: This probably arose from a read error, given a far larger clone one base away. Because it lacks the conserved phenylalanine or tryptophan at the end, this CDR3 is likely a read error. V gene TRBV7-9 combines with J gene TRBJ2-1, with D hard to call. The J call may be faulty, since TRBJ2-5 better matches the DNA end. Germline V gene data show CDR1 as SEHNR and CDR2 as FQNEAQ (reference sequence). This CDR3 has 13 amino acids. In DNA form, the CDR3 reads TGTGCCAGCAGCCTCTTTGCACAAGAGACCCAGTACTTG. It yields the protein CASSLFAQETQYL.

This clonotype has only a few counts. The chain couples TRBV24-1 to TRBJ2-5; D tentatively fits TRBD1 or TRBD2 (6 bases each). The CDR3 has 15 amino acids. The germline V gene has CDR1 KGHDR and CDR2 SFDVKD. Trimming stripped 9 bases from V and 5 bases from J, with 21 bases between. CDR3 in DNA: TGTGCCACCGCGCGGGACACCGTGGAAGGGGAGACCCAGTACTTC. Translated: CATARDTVEGETQYF.

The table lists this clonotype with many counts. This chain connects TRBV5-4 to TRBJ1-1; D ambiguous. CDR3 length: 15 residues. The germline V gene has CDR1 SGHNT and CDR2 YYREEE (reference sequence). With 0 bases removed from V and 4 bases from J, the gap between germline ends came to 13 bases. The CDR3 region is CASSLDLGMGTEAFF. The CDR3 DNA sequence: TGTGCCAGCAGCTTGGATTTGGGGATGGGCACTGAAGCTTTCTTT.

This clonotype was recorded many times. The CDR3 DNA follows: TGTGCCAGCAGCTCGACGGTCTATGGCTACACCTTC. Translation: CASSSTVYGYTF. The V gene is TRBV7-9, the J gene TRBJ1-2; D unclear. Germline assignment: CDR1 SEHNR and CDR2 FQNEAQ (reference sequence). The ends were cut back, 4 bases at V and 4 bases at J, with 7 bases in the middle. The CDR3 contains 12 residues.

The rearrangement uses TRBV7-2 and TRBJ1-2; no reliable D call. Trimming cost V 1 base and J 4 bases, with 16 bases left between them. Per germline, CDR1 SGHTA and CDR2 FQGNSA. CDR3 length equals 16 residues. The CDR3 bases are TGTGCCAGCAGCTTAGATGATGGAGATGCCTCCTATGGCTACACCTTC. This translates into CASSLDDGDASYGYTF.

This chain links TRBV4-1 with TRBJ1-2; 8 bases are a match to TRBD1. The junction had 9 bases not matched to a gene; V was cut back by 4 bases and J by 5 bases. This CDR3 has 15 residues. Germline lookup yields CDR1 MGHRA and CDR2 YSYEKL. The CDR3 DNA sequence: TGCGCCAGCAGCCCAACTTTAAGGACAGGGTATGGCTACACCTTC. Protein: CASSPTLRTGYGYTF.

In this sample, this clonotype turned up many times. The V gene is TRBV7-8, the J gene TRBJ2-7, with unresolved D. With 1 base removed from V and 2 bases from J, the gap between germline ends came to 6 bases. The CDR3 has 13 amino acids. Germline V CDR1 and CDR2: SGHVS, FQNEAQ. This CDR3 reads CASSLDSAYEQYF. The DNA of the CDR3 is TGTGCCAGCAGCTTAGACAGTGCCTACGAGCAGTACTTC.

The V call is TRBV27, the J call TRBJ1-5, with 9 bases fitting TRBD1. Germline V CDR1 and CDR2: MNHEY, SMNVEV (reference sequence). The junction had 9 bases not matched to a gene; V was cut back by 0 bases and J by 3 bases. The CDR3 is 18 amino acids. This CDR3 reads CASSLSPGQGRDNQPQHF. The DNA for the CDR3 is TGTGCCAGCAGTTTATCGCCGGGACAGGGTCGCGACAATCAGCCCCAGCATTTT.

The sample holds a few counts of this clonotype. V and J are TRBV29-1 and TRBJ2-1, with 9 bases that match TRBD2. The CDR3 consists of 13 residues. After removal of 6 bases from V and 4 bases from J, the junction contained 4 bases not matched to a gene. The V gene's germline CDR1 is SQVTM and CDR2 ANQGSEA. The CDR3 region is CSVSGGKYNEQFF. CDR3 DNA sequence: TGCAGCGTGAGCGGGGGGAAGTACAATGAGCAGTTCTTC.

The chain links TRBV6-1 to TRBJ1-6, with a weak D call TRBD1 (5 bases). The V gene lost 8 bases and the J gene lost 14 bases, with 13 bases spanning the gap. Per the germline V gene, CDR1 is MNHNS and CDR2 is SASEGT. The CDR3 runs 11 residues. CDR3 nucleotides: TGTGCCAGCTCCCACGGGGGAACCCTCCACTTT. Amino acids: CASSHGGTLHF.

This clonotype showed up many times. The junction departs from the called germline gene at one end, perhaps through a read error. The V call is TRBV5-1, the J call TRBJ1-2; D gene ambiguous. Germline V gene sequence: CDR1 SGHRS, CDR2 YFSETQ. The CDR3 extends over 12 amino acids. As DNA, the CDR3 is TGTGCCAGCAGCTTGGCCGGTAATGGCTACACCTTC. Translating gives CASSLAGNGYTF.

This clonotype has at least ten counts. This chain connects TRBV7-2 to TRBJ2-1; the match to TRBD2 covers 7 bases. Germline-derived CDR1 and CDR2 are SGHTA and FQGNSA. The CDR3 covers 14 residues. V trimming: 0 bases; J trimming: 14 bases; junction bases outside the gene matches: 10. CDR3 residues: CASSLAVVGGREFF. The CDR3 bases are TGTGCCAGCAGCTTAGCTGTGGTGGGGGGGAGGGAGTTCTTC.

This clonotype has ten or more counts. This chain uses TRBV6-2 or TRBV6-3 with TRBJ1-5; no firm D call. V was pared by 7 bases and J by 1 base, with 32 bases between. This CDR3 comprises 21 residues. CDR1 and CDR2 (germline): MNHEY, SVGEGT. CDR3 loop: CASTESPHLTRRRKSNQPQHF. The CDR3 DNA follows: TGTGCCAGCACCGAATCCCCCCACCTAACCCGAAGAAGAAAAAGCAATCAGCCCCAGCATTTT.

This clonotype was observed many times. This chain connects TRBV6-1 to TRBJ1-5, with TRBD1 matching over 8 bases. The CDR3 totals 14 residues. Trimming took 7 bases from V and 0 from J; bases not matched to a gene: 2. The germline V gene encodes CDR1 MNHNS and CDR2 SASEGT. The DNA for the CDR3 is TGTGCCAGCAACACAGGGGGTAGCAATCAGCCCCAGCATTTT. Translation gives CASNTGGSNQPQHF.

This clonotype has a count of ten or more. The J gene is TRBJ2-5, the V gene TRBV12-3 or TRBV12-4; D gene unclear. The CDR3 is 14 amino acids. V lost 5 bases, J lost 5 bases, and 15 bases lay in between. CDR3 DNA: TGTGCCAGCAGTACAGACGCGGCCCAGGAGACCCAGTACTTC. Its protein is CASSTDAAQETQYF.

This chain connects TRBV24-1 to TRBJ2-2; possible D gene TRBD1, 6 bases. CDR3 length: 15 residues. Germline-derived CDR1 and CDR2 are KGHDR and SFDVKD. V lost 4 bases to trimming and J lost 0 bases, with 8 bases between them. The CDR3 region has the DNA TGTGCCACCAGTGACCGGACAGCGAACACCGGGGAGCTGTTTTTT. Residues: CATSDRTANTGELFF.